This T cell receptor beta chain was observed in a study of blood T cell repertoires in COVID-19. Study overall: T cells, B-cell-depleted T cells, or PBMCs supplied cDNA or gDNA.

Trimming removed 0 bases at V and 2 bases at J, with 6 bases between. Germline V CDR1 and CDR2: SGHAT, FQNNGV. This CDR3 is built from 14 residues. Sequencing used immunoSEQ multiplex PCR; TCRdb keeps in-frame clones, though not all of them. The sample lists approximately 250,000 clones, 86% occurring once. The origin of this receptor is a woman aged 55-69 years who had recovered from COVID-19. This sequence joins TRBV11-2 and TRBJ2-3; the D gene is possibly TRBD2 (5 bases). Sequencing was performed on peripheral blood. CDR3: CASSLEDFTDTQYF. Written as DNA, the CDR3 is TGTGCCAGCAGCTTAGAGGACTTCACAGATACGCAGTATTTT.